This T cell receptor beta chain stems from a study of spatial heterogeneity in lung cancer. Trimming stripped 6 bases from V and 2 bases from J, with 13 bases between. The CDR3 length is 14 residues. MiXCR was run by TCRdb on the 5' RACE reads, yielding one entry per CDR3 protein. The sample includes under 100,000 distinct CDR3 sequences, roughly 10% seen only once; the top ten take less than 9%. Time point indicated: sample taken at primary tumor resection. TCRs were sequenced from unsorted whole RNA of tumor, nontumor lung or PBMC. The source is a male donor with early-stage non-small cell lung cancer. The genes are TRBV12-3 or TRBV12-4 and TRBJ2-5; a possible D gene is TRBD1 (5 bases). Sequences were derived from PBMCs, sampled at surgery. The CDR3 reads CASSHPDSQETQYF. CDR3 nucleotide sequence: TGTGCCAGCAGCCATCCCGACAGTCAAGAGACCCAGTACTTC.